The 28 T cell receptor beta chains below come from one sample, sequenced in a study of radiation and T cells in renal cell carcinoma. Time point here: blood 2 weeks post-SBRT. Treatment: 15 Gy SBRT to primary tumor, nephrectomy 4 weeks later. Sequenced by immunoSEQ multiplex PCR; TCRdb stores in-frame clones only, minus some. The data hold 160,000 or so clones, with 87% observed a single time. The sequenced sample was blood, obtained from a patient whose treatment included radiotherapy and nephrectomy. The receptors were sampled from a woman between 50 and 59 years old with renal cell carcinoma.

This clone occurred once. The chain has TRBV2 and TRBJ1-5, with unresolved D. With 4 bases removed from V and 0 bases from J, the gap between germline ends came to 10 bases. CDR3 size: 15 residues. The germline gives CDR1 SNHLY, CDR2 FYNNEI. The CDR3 spells CASSGGDFSNQPQHF. CDR3 DNA: TGTGCCAGCAGTGGGGGAGATTTTAGCAATCAGCCCCAGCATTTT.

V gene TRBV11-3 combines with J gene TRBJ2-7; 13 bases map to TRBD2. Trimming removed 1 base from V and 7 bases from J; junction bases left unmatched: 7. The CDR3 runs to 16 residues. Germline CDR1 is SGHNT and CDR2 is YENEEA. CDR3 nucleotides: TGTGCCAGCAGCTTAGTAACTAGCGGGGGGGCACAAGAGCAGTACTTC. Residues: CASSLVTSGGAQEQYF. Variable domain in full (rest from reference TRBV11-3 and TRBJ2-7): EAGVVQSPRYKIIEKKQPVAFWCNPISGHNTLYWYLQNLGQGPELLIRYENEEAVDDSQLPKDRFSAERLKGVDSTLKIQPAELGDSAVYLCASSLVTSGGAQEQYFGPGTRLTVT.

This clone was counted a few times. This sample includes further DNA sequences coding for the same CDR3. The chain uses TRBV6-6 and TRBJ2-7, with TRBD1 identical over 9 bases. Germline lookup yields CDR1 MNHNY and CDR2 SVGAGI (reference sequence). This CDR3 is built from 12 residues. With 6 bases clipped from V and 5 bases from J, the junction kept 2 bases outside the gene matches. CDR3 coding DNA: TGTGCCAGCAGCTGGACAGGGGACGAGCAGTACTTC. It translates to CASSWTGDEQYF.

There are a few counts of this clone. The chain joins TRBV2 to TRBJ1-1; D is ambiguous. The CDR3 consists of 13 residues. V lost 5 bases to trimming and J lost 0 bases, with 7 bases between them. Germline-derived CDR1 and CDR2 are SNHLY and FYNNEI. CDR3 DNA sequence: TGTGCCAGCAGTCTGGGCATGAACACTGAAGCTTTCTTT. It translates to CASSLGMNTEAFF.

This chain links TRBV11-3 with TRBJ1-1; no firm D call. CDR1 and CDR2 (germline): SGHNT, YENEEA. V gave up 3 bases and J gave up 1 base, with 9 bases separating them. This CDR3 contains 14 residues. CDR3 loop: CASSFAGRNTEAFF. CDR3 in DNA: TGTGCCAGCAGCTTCGCCGGACGGAACACTGAAGCTTTCTTT.

The V call is TRBV19, the J call TRBJ1-4; 7 bases are a match to TRBD1. The V gene end was trimmed by 6 bases and the J gene end by 7 bases; junction bases not matched to a gene: 11. Per the germline V gene, CDR1 is LNHDA and CDR2 is SQIVND (reference sequence). The CDR3 sequence is 15 residues long. The CDR3 protein is CASRAGQVKGEKLFF. The CDR3 region has the DNA TGTGCCAGTAGAGCCGGACAGGTCAAGGGTGAAAAACTGTTTTTT.

CDR3 in amino acids: CASSVGGGRSSGNTIYF. CDR3 nucleotides: TGTGCCAGCAGTGTGGGGGGTGGCAGGAGCTCTGGAAACACCATATATTTT. This chain uses TRBV6-1 with TRBJ1-3, with a possible D match to TRBD1 (5 bases). The CDR3 is made up of 17 amino acids. V lost 4 bases and J 0 bases, leaving 16 bases between the germline ends. Germline CDR1 MNHNS, CDR2 SASEGT.

V usage is TRBV15 and J usage is TRBJ2-3; TRBD2 matches at 10 bases. The CDR3 covers 15 residues. Germline CDR1 and CDR2: LNHNV and YYDKDF (reference sequence). After removal of 5 bases from V and 4 bases from J, the junction contained 6 bases not matched to a gene. The CDR3 DNA reads TGTGCCACCAGCTTAAGCGGGGGGGCCTCAGATACGCAGTATTTT. Translating gives CATSLSGGASDTQYF.

The gene calls are TRBV20-1 and TRBJ1-2; TRBD1 aligns across 9 bases. The CDR3 is 11 amino acids. CDR1 is DFQATT and CDR2 is SNEGSKA in the germline V gene (reference sequence). The CDR3 region has the DNA TGCAGATCGGGACAGGGAGATGGCTACACCTTC. As protein: CRSGQGDGYTF.

This chain uses TRBV5-1 with TRBJ1-2; D is ambiguous. V was pared by 4 bases and J by 5 bases, with 12 bases between. CDR1 is SGHRS and CDR2 is YFSETQ in the germline V gene. The CDR3 runs to 13 residues. The CDR3 is CASSATVTYGYTF. Here the CDR3 DNA reads TGCGCCAGCAGCGCAACAGTAACATATGGCTACACCTTC.

The CDR3 region is CASRLPGDQETQYF. The CDR3 bases are TGTGCCAGCAGACTACCAGGGGATCAAGAGACCCAGTACTTC. The chain employs TRBV7-9 and TRBJ2-5; perhaps TRBD1 as D (6 bases). CDR1 is SEHNR and CDR2 is FQNEAQ in the germline V gene (reference sequence). V gave up 6 bases and J gave up 2 bases, with 13 bases separating them. The CDR3 is made up of 14 amino acids.

The genes are TRBV30 and TRBJ1-3; no reliable D call. Deletions cut 0 bases from V and 2 bases from J, with 5 bases between. CDR3 length equals 13 residues. Germline lookup yields CDR1 GTSNPN and CDR2 SVGIG (reference sequence). The CDR3 DNA follows: TGTGCCTGGAGTGTAGACACTGGAAACACCATATATTTT. Translated: CAWSVDTGNTIYF.

The chain is built from TRBV7-9 and TRBJ2-1, with 9 bases matching TRBD1. Germline V gene sequence: CDR1 SEHNR, CDR2 FQNEAQ (reference sequence). The CDR3 spans 17 residues. V lost 0 bases and J lost 1; bases outside the gene matches: 4. CDR3 in amino acids: CASSLARGTGSYNEQFF. The CDR3 DNA is TGTGCCAGCAGCTTAGCGCGTGGGACAGGGTCCTACAATGAGCAGTTCTTC.

The rearrangement joins TRBV30 to TRBJ1-3; no definite D call. Germline CDR1 GTSNPN, CDR2 SVGIG (reference sequence). Trimming took 3 bases from V and 0 from J, leaving 15 bases between them. CDR3 length: 16 residues. CDR3 sequence reads: CAWSGPGTFSGNTIYF. For the CDR3, the DNA is TGTGCCTGGAGCGGCCCGGGTACCTTCTCTGGAAACACCATATATTTT.

This clone was detected once. V is TRBV4-1 and J is TRBJ1-2; no firm D call. Germline V gene lookup returns CDR1 MGHRA and CDR2 YSYEKL. This CDR3 spans 13 amino acids. V was shortened by 1 base and J by 8 bases, with 11 bases between the two germline ends. As DNA, the CDR3 is TGCGCCAGCAGCCAAGCCCCATATACGGGCTACACCTTC. Protein: CASSQAPYTGYTF.

The CDR3 is CASSEGGNQPQHF. The DNA of the CDR3 is TGTGCCAGCAGTGAAGGAGGAAATCAGCCCCAGCATTTT. The gene calls are TRBV25-1 and TRBJ1-5; no firm D call. CDR3 size: 13 residues. V was clipped by 2 bases and J by 4 bases, with 6 bases between them. CDR1 is MGHDK, CDR2 SYGVNS, per germline.

The J gene is TRBJ2-7, the V gene TRBV6-5; perhaps TRBD2 as D (6 bases). CDR3 size: 14 residues. Germline CDR1 reads MNHEY; CDR2 reads SVGAGI. The germline V and J ends were trimmed by 4 bases and 2 bases, with 12 bases remaining between them. The CDR3 sequence: CASSSWTTPYEQYF. The CDR3 region has the DNA TGTGCCAGCAGTTCCTGGACTACCCCCTACGAGCAGTACTTC.

The chain employs TRBV19 and TRBJ2-5; weak D call: TRBD2 (5 bases). Trimming shortened V by 6 bases and J by 1 base, and 18 bases separated the two germline ends. Germline values: CDR1 LNHDA, CDR2 SQIVND (reference sequence). The CDR3 has 16 residues. The CDR3 DNA reads as TGTGCCAGTAGCCCGGGTACTAGGCCGGTCCAAGAGACCCAGTACTTC. Protein: CASSPGTRPVQETQYF.

This chain joins TRBV23-1 and TRBJ2-7, with unresolved D. TRBV23-1 is marked as an open reading frame, function uncertain. The V end lost 0 bases, the J end lost 2 bases, and 17 bases lay between the germline ends. The CDR3 length is 17 residues. DNA for the CDR3: TGCGCCAGCAGTCAATCGAGGCCCGGCAGGAATACCTACGAGCAGTACTTC. Translating it yields CASSQSRPGRNTYEQYF.

V and J are TRBV6-1 and TRBJ1-4; 8 bases agree with TRBD1. J lost 8 bases, V lost 4 bases, and 9 bases had no gene match. The CDR3 sequence is 15 residues long. CDR1 is MNHNS, CDR2 SASEGT, per germline. Here the CDR3 reads CASSGGQGRGEKLFF. CDR3 bases: TGTGCCAGCAGTGGCGGACAGGGTCGGGGGGAAAAACTGTTTTTT.

CDR3 sequence reads: CASSIVGTDNQPQHF. The CDR3 bases are TGTGCCAGTAGTATAGTCGGGACAGACAATCAGCCCCAGCATTTT. V gene TRBV19 combines with J gene TRBJ1-5; 7 bases fit TRBD1. Unmatched junction bases numbered 3, after V lost 1 base and J lost 3 bases. CDR1 is LNHDA and CDR2 is SQIVND in the germline V gene (reference sequence). The CDR3 is 15 amino acids.

This clone has just one count. The V call is TRBV11-2, the J call TRBJ2-2, with 8 bases matching TRBD2. V lost 3 bases, J lost 1 base, and 13 bases stayed unmatched. Germline V gives CDR1 SGHAT, CDR2 FQNNGV. The CDR3 has 19 amino acids. CDR3: CASSFNRLRRGVNTGELFF. The DNA of the CDR3 is TGTGCCAGCAGCTTTAACAGGCTGAGGCGGGGGGTGAACACCGGGGAGCTGTTTTTT.

The sample holds one count of this clone. The V call is TRBV7-8, the J call TRBJ1-3; 11 bases are a match to TRBD1. This CDR3 is 16 amino acids long. Germline V lookup: CDR1 SGHVS, CDR2 FQNEAQ. The J segment lost 6 bases and the V segment lost 1 base, leaving 5 bases of the junction unmatched. The CDR3: CASSLVGQGGLNTIYF. The CDR3 coding sequence is TGTGCCAGCAGCTTAGTGGGACAGGGGGGTTTAAACACCATATATTTT.

The chain uses TRBV25-1 and TRBJ2-1, with 7 bases lining up with TRBD1. From germline, CDR1 is MGHDK and CDR2 SYGVNS. V lost 1 base, J lost 5 bases, and 5 bases stayed unmatched. This CDR3 contains 15 residues. CDR3 residues: CASSEWGTANNEQFF. CDR3 nucleotides: TGTGCCAGCAGTGAATGGGGGACAGCAAACAATGAGCAGTTCTTC.

This clone was found once. V gene TRBV6-6 combines with J gene TRBJ1-2, with TRBD1 identical over 7 bases. V lost 2 bases and J lost 5; bases outside the gene matches: 11. Germline lookup yields CDR1 MNHNY and CDR2 SVGAGI (reference sequence). The CDR3 spans 16 residues. The CDR3 region is CASSYPDREDWYGYTF. DNA for the CDR3: TGTGCCAGCAGTTACCCCGACAGGGAGGATTGGTATGGCTACACCTTC.

This clone was counted only a few times. V usage is TRBV12-5 and J usage is TRBJ1-1, with D maybe TRBD1 (5 bases). Germline loops: CDR1 LGHNT, CDR2 FRNRAP. Trimming took 2 bases from V and 7 from J, leaving 17 bases between them. This CDR3 is built from 15 residues. The CDR3 DNA follows: TGTGCTAGTGGTTTGTTCCCTGCGGGGCGCTTTGAAGCTTTCTTT. It translates to CASGLFPAGRFEAFF.

This chain uses TRBV5-5 with TRBJ2-7, with no clear D. Trimming shortened V by 2 bases and J by 3 bases, and 15 bases separated the two germline ends. This CDR3 spans 15 amino acids. CDR1 and CDR2 from the germline V gene are SGHKS and YYEKEE (reference sequence). The CDR3 protein is CASSLGVRSGYEQYF. The CDR3 region has the DNA TGTGCCAGCAGCTTAGGCGTTCGAAGTGGCTACGAGCAGTACTTC. Full variable domain (rest looked up from reference TRBV5-5 and TRBJ2-7): DAGVTQSPTHLIKTRGQQVTLRCSPISGHKSVSWYQQVLGQGPQFIFQYYEKEERGRGNFPDRFSARQFPNYSSELNVNALLLGDSALYLCASSLGVRSGYEQYFGPGTRLTVT.

The chain uses TRBV15 and TRBJ2-2; D possibly corresponds to TRBD1 (6 bases). With 5 bases removed from V and 5 bases from J, the gap between germline ends came to 15 bases. The CDR3 runs 15 residues. Per germline, CDR1 LNHNV and CDR2 YYDKDF (reference sequence). The CDR3 DNA reads TGTGCCACCAGCGGAATCAGGGGTGGTACCGGGGAGCTGTTTTTT. Its translation is CATSGIRGGTGELFF. The full variable domain, in which reference TRBV15 and TRBJ2-2 provide the parts outside the CDR3, is DAMVIQNPRYQVTQFGKPVTLSCSQTLNHNVMYWYQQKSSQAPKLLFHYYDKDFNNEADTPDNFQSRRPNTSFCFLDIRSPGLGDTAMYLCATSGIRGGTGELFFGEGSRLTVL.